Only a few counts were recorded for the clone carrying this T cell receptor beta chain. A single record per CDR3 protein comes from TCRdb applying MiXCR to the 5' RACE reads. This table has 1.5 million to 2 million distinct CDR3 sequences, under 35% appearing once. CDR1 SGHTA and CDR2 FQGNSA come from the germline V gene. The CDR3 is 14 residues long. Trimming stripped 1 base from V and 5 bases from J, with 10 bases between. These data are taken from a study of identical twins. The source material was cord blood. V gene TRBV7-2 combines with J gene TRBJ2-3, with D hard to call. This clonotype was obtained from a newborn girl in good health. CDR3 in DNA: TGTGCCAGCAGCTTAGGACGAAAGCAAGATACGCAGTATTTT. This sequence encodes CASSLGRKQDTQYF.